The source of this T cell receptor (beta chain) is a study of blood T cell repertoires in COVID-19. At the level of the study: Sources were T cells, B-cell-depleted T cells, or PBMCs; the material itself was cDNA or gDNA.

TCRdb's table, derived via immunoSEQ multiplex PCR, lists solely in-frame clones and lacks some. In the table there are fewer than 250,000 clones, around four fifths of which are singletons. Seattle enrolled patients during active infection and tracked them longitudinally. V lost 4 bases, J lost 0 bases, and 10 bases lay in between. The CDR3 has 15 residues. Germline lookup yields CDR1 MNHNY and CDR2 SVGAGI (reference sequence). This sequence was found in a man aged 60 to 75 with COVID-19, enrolled during active disease. What was sequenced was peripheral blood. This rearrangement joins TRBV6-6 to TRBJ1-5; a possible D gene is TRBD1 (6 bases). CDR3 amino acids: CASSSGQHSNQPQHF. CDR3 DNA sequence: TGTGCCAGCAGTTCGGGACAACATAGCAATCAGCCCCAGCATTTT.